The sequence of this T cell receptor (beta chain) was determined in a study of a mutant IDH1 vaccine in newly diagnosed glioma. Study-level information: Patients were pretreated with radiotherapy, temozolomide, or both, mostly both.

Sample time point: week 11, during vaccination. Doses of 300 ug of mutant IDH1 20-mer peptide were given with topical imiquimod. In regard to this clone: The antigen is unknown.

The method was immunoSEQ multiplex PCR; TCRdb's version includes in-frame clones alone and lacks a portion of them. The data contain 30,000 to 45,000 clones, about four fifths of them singletons. The CDR3 is made up of 16 amino acids. V trimming: 4 bases; J trimming: 3 bases; junction bases outside the gene matches: 6. Germline V gene sequence: CDR1 MNHNY, CDR2 SVGAGI (reference sequence). Sample: peripheral blood mononuclear cells (PBMCs), taken from a glioma patient whose treatment included an IDH1 peptide vaccine. The receptor's source is a woman between 25 and 40 years old with glioma. Some clones in this sample may be carry-over from other donors' samples. The chain has TRBV6-6 and TRBJ2-3; 11 nucleotides agree with TRBD2. CDR3 nucleotides: TGTGCCAGCAGTTTGAGTAGCGGGAGGGGGACAGATACGCAGTATTTT. This encodes CASSLSSGRGTDTQYF.